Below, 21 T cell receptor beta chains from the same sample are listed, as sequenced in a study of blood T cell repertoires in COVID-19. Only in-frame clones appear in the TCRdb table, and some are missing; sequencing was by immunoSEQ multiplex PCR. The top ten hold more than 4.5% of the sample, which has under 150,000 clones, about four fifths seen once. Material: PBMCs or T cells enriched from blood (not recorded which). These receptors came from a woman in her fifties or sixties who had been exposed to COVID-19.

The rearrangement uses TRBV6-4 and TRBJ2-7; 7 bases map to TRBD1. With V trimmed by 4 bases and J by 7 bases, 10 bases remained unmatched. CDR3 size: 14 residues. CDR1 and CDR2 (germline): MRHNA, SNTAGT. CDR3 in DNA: TGTGCCAGCAGTGTTACCGGGACAGACGGAGAGCAGTACTTC. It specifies CASSVTGTDGEQYF.

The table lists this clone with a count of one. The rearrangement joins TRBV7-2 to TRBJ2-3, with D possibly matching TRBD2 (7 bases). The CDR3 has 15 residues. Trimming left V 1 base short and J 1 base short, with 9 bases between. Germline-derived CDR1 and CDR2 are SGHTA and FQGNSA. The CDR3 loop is CASSLEGGGTDTQYF. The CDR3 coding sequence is TGTGCCAGCAGCTTAGAGGGGGGGGGCACAGATACGCAGTATTTT.

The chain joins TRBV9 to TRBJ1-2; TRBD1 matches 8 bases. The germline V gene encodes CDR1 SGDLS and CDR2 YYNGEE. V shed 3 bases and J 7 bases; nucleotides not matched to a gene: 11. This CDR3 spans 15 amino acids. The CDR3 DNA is TGTGCCAGCAGCGCGCGAACCGGACAGGGAATTGGCTACACCTTC. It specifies CASSARTGQGIGYTF.

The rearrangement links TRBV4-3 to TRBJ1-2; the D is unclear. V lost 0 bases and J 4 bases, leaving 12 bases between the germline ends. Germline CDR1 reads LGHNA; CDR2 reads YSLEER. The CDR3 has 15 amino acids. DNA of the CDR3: TGCGCCAGCAGCCAAGATCACGCGGGGTCCTATGGCTACACCTTC. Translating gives CASSQDHAGSYGYTF.

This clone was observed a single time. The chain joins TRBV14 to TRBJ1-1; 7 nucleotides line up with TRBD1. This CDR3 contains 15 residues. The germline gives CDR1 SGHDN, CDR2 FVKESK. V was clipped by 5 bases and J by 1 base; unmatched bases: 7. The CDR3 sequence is CASSYRGLGNTEAFF. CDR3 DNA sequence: TGTGCCAGCAGCTACAGGGGTCTGGGGAACACTGAAGCTTTCTTT. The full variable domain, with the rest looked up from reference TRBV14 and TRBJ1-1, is EAGVTQFPSHSVIEKGQTVTLRCDPISGHDNLYWYRRVMGKEIKFLLHFVKESKQDESGMPNNRFLAERTGGTYSTLKVQPAELEDSGVYFCASSYRGLGNTEAFFGQGTRLTVV.

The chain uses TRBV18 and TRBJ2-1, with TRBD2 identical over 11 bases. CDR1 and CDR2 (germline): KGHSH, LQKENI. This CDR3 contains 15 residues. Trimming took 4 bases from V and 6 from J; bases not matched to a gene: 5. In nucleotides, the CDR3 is TGTGCCAGCTCACAAACTAGCGGGAGATCCAATGAGCAGTTCTTC. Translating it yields CASSQTSGRSNEQFF.

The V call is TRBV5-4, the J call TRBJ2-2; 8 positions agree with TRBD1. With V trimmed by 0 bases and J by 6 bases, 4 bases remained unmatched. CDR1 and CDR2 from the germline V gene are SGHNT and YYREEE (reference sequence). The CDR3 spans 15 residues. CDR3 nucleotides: TGTGCCAGCAGCTTGGAGCAGGGGGCTGCCGGGGAGCTGTTTTTT. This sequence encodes CASSLEQGAAGELFF.

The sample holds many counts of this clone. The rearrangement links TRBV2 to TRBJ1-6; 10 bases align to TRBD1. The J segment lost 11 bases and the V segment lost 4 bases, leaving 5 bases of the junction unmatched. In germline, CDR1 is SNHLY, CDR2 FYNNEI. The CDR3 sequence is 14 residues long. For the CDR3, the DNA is TGTGCCAGCAGTGCAGACAGGGGGCGGACACCCCTCCACTTT. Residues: CASSADRGRTPLHF.

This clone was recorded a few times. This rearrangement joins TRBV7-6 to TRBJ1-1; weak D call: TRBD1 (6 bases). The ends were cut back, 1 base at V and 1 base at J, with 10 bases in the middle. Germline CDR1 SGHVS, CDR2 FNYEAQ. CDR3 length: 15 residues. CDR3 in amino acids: CASSLDQGWNTEAFF. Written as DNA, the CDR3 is TGTGCCAGCAGCTTAGACCAGGGGTGGAACACTGAAGCTTTCTTT.

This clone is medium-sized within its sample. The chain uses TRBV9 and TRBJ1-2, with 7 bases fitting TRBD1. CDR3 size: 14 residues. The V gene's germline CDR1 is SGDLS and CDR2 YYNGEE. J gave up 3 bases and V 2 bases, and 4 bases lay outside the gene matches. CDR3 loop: CASSVTGDDYGYTF. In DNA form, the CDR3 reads TGTGCCAGCAGCGTTACAGGGGATGACTATGGCTACACCTTC.

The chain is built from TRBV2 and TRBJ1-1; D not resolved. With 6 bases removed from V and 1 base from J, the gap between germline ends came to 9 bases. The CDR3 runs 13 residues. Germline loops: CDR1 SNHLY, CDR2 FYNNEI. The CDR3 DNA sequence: TGTGCCAGCAGCCCCGAGCGGAACACTGAAGCTTTCTTT. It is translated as CASSPERNTEAFF.

The CDR3 DNA reads as TGTGCCAGCAGCGGGTACAGGGGAGCAGAGACCCAGTACTTC. It codes for CASSGYRGAETQYF. V and J are TRBV7-9 and TRBJ2-5; TRBD1 aligns across 7 bases. This CDR3 comprises 14 residues. CDR1 and CDR2 from the germline V gene are SEHNR and FQNEAQ (reference sequence). The junction had 7 bases not matched to a gene; V was cut back by 5 bases and J by 4 bases.

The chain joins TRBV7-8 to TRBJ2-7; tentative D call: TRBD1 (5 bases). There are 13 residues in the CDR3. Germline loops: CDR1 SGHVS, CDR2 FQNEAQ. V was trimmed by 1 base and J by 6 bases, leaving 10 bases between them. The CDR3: CASSLGGRGEQYF. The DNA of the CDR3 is TGTGCCAGCAGCTTAGGGGGTAGGGGCGAGCAGTACTTC.

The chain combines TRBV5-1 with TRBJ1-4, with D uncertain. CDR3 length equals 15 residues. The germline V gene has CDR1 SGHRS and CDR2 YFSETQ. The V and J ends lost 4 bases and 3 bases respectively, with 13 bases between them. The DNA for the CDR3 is TGCGCCAGCAGCCCGGGATTTAGGGCTAATGAAAAACTGTTTTTT. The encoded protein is CASSPGFRANEKLFF.

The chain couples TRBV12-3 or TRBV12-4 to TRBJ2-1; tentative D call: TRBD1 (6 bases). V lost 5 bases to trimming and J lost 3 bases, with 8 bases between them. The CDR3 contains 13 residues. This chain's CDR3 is CASSLDSYNEQFF. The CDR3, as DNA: TGTGCCAGCAGTCTGGACAGCTACAATGAGCAGTTCTTC.

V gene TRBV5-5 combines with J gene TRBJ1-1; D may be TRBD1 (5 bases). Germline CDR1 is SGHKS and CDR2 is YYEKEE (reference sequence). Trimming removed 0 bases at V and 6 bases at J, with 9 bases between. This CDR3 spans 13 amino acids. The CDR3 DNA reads TGTGCCAGCAGCTTGGCGGGGGTTCCTGAAGCTTTCTTT. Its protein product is CASSLAGVPEAFF.

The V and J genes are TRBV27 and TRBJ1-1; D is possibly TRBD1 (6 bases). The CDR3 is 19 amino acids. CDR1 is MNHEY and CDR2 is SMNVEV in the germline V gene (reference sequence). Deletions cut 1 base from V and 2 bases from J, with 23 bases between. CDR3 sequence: CASSLFHRGAGRGNTEAFF. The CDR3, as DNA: TGTGCCAGCAGTTTATTTCATCGGGGGGCAGGGCGGGGAAACACTGAAGCTTTCTTT.

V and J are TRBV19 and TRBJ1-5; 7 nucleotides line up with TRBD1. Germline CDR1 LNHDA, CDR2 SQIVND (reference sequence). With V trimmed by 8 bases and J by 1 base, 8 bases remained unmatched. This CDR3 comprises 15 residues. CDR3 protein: CASHTYRGSNQPQHF. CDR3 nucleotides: TGTGCCAGTCACACCTACAGGGGAAGCAATCAGCCCCAGCATTTT.

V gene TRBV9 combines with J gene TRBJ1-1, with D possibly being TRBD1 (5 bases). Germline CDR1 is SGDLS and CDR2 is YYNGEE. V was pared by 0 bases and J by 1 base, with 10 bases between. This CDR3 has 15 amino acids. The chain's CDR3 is CASSVVPGGNTEAFF. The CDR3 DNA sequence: TGTGCCAGCAGCGTAGTCCCGGGGGGGAACACTGAAGCTTTCTTT.

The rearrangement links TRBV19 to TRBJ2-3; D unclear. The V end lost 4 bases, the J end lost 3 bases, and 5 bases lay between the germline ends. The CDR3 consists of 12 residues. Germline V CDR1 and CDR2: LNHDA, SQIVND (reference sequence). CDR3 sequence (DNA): TGTGCCAGTAGTAGTAAAACAGATACGCAGTATTTT. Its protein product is CASSSKTDTQYF.

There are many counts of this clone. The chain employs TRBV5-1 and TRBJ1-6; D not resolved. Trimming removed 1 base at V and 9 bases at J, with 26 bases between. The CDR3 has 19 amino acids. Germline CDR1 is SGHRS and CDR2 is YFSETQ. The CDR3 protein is CASSLLLRTQTLGSSPLHF. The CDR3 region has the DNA TGCGCCAGCAGCTTGCTGCTACGGACTCAAACTCTAGGGAGTTCACCCCTCCACTTT.